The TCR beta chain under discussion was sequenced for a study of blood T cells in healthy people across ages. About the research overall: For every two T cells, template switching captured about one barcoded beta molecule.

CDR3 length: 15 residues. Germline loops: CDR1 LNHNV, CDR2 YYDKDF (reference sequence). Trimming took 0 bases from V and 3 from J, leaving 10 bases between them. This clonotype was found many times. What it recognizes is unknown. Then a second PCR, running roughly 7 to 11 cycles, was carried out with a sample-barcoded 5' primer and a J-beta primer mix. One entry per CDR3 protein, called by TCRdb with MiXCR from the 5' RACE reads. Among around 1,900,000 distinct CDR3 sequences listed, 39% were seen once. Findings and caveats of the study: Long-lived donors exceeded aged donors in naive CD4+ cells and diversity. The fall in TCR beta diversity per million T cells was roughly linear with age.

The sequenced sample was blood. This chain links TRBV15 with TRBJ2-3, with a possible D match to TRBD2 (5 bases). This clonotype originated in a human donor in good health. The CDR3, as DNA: TGTGCCACCAGCAGAGATCCAACGGGAACAGATACGCAGTATTTT. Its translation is CATSRDPTGTDTQYF.